A selection of T cell receptor beta chains follows, all from one sample in a study of T-cell memory formation after mild COVID-19. TCRdb processed the 5' RACE reads anew with MiXCR; each CDR3 protein has one entry. The table has 350,000 to 500,000 distinct CDR3 sequences, roughly 20% seen once. The material sequenced was PBMCs or a T cell subset sorted from them (not recorded which). All receptors derive from an adult woman who had mild COVID-19 (a few samples of this study predate the infection). Cell type and time point are not known. Both conserved end residues are trimmed from each CDR3. Not every row has a clone size; where given, it reads once, few, many or a size class.

v_call: TRBV7-9; clone_size: few; j_call: TRBJ2-7; cdr3_length: 12; cdr3_aa: ASRPLRYPYEQY
v_call: TRBV20-1; clone_size: few; j_call: TRBJ2-7; cdr3_length: 13; cdr3_aa: SARDHAGVNYEQY
v_call: TRBV4-1; clone_size: .; j_call: TRBJ2-7; cdr3_length: 13; cdr3_aa: ASSHTRGGIYEQY
v_call: TRBV19; clone_size: few; j_call: TRBJ1-2; cdr3_length: 12; cdr3_aa: ASGGQGAHHGYT
v_call: TRBV7-3; clone_size: many; j_call: TRBJ2-1; cdr3_length: 12; cdr3_aa: ASSFGQGITEQF
v_call: TRBV27; clone_size: few; j_call: TRBJ1-2; cdr3_length: 11; cdr3_aa: ASSFRDAGGYT
v_call: TRBV7-3; clone_size: .; j_call: TRBJ2-1; cdr3_length: 13; cdr3_aa: ASSPAGGGGGEQF
v_call: TRBV5-1; clone_size: .; j_call: TRBJ1-3; cdr3_length: 16; cdr3_aa: ASSLGPRDVRTGNTIY
v_call: TRBV4-1; clone_size: few; j_call: TRBJ2-5; cdr3_length: 15; cdr3_aa: ASSPLTIAGDQETQY
v_call: TRBV20-1; clone_size: .; j_call: TRBJ1-1; cdr3_length: 12; cdr3_aa: SAREVRINTEAF
v_call: TRBV6-6; clone_size: .; j_call: TRBJ2-2; cdr3_length: 13; cdr3_aa: ASSEIAGVTGELF
v_call: TRBV10-3; clone_size: .; j_call: TRBJ2-7; cdr3_length: 13; cdr3_aa: AISESQDILYEQY
v_call: TRBV7-8; clone_size: .; j_call: TRBJ1-6; cdr3_length: 14; cdr3_aa: ASSLRQLSYNSPLH
v_call: TRBV7-2; clone_size: few; j_call: TRBJ2-1; cdr3_length: 11; cdr3_aa: ASSLATGGEQF
v_call: TRBV5-1; clone_size: .; j_call: TRBJ1-1; cdr3_length: 12; cdr3_aa: ASSGGQMNTEAF
v_call: TRBV11-3; clone_size: .; j_call: TRBJ1-2; cdr3_length: 13; cdr3_aa: ASSLGGDRVHGYT
v_call: TRBV20-1; clone_size: few; j_call: TRBJ2-3; cdr3_length: 10; cdr3_aa: SARHLPDTQY
v_call: TRBV2; clone_size: .; j_call: TRBJ1-2; cdr3_length: 13; cdr3_aa: ASRDGTGNLYGYT
v_call: TRBV3-1; clone_size: .; j_call: TRBJ2-3; cdr3_length: 12; cdr3_aa: ASSQDTGRDTQY
v_call: TRBV20-1; clone_size: few; j_call: TRBJ2-7; cdr3_length: 13; cdr3_aa: SARDPGRSSYEQY
v_call: TRBV6-5; clone_size: many; j_call: TRBJ2-1; cdr3_length: 12; cdr3_aa: ASSWTSGYNEQF
v_call: TRBV9; clone_size: .; j_call: TRBJ2-3; cdr3_length: 12; cdr3_aa: ASSVQGGKDTQY